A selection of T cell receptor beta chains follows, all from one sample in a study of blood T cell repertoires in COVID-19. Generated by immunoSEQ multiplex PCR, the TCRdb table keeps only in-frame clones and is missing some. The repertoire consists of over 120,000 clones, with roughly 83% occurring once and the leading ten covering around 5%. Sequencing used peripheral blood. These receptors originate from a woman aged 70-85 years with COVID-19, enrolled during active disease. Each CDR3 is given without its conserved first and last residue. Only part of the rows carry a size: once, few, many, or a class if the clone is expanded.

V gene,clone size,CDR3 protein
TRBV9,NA,ASSATGTANSGNTIY
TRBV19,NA,ASSIGGLAGDSYEQY
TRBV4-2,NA,ASSQDAGWSYEQY
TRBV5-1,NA,ASSAGGAEAF
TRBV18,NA,ASSPESSAGELF
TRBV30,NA,AWSVWGGRDTEAF
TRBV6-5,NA,ASKTSSTYEQY
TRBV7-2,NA,ASREGNQPQH
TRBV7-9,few,ASSPQGGSYEQY
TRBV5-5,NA,ASSPPGTGGLEAF
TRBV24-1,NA,ATSGRTGTGNTGELF
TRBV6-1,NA,ASSTGLDSPLH
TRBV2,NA,ASSRDRGNLNSPLH
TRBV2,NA,ASTDTIGTQY
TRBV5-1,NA,ASSLDGDRSYEQY
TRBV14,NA,ASSQGGGLYGYT
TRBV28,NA,ASLGRTTRVDQPQH
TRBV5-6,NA,ASSLETGGSGGYT
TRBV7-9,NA,ASSLAGNPAYGYT
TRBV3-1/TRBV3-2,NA,ASSHAGDRSYEQY
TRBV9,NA,ASSVGVTGIYGYT
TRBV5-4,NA,ASSLIQGNYGYT
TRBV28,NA,ASNLAASNQPQH
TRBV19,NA,ASSNGGPSTDTQY
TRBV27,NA,ASSQRASGPRGTDTQY
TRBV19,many,ASSIADRELEAF
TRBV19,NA,ASSIGRGSTDTQY
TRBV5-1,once,ASSWVRTGRGNTEAF
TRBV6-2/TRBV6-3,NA,ASSSDRGFKPQH
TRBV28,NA,ASSSIGTVPEAF
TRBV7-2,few,ASSLAGASGNTIY
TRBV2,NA,ASSLLGQGRHEQY
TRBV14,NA,ASSPSRVGAF
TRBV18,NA,ASSPKTGYGYT